Listed here are 21 T cell receptor beta chains from one sample, sequenced in a study of cytomegalovirus exposure and HLA in healthy donors. The PCR was carried out with 60 Vbeta primers and 13 Jbeta primers. TCRdb's table, derived via immunoSEQ multiplex PCR, lists solely in-frame clones and lacks some. The sample table sets out about 39,000 clones. Sequenced: PBMCs. Receptors were obtained from a male donor in good health and CMV-seronegative.

This chain connects TRBV19 to TRBJ1-5, with unresolved D. The CDR3 runs to 15 residues. The germline V and J ends were trimmed by 2 bases and 6 bases, with 14 bases remaining between them. Germline lookup yields CDR1 LNHDA and CDR2 SQIVND (reference sequence). CDR3 bases: TGTGCCAGTAGTATATGGGGTAGGAGCGGTCAGCCCCAGCATTTT. Residues: CASSIWGRSGQPQHF. Full variable domain (missing parts from reference TRBV19 and TRBJ1-5): DGGITQSPKYLFRKEGQNVTLSCEQNLNHDAMYWYRQDPGQGLRLIYYSQIVNDFQKGDIAEGYSVSREKKESFPLTVTSAQKNPTAFYLCASSIWGRSGQPQHFGDGTRLSIL.

The J gene is TRBJ2-5, the V gene TRBV27, with no clear D. Germline values: CDR1 MNHEY, CDR2 SMNVEV (reference sequence). The CDR3 extends over 13 amino acids. V lost 4 bases to trimming and J lost 0 bases, with 6 bases between them. CDR3 sequence (DNA): TGTGCCAGCAGTTCTGACTACCAAGAGACCCAGTACTTC. It specifies CASSSDYQETQYF.

The gene calls are TRBV7-2 and TRBJ1-2; 8 bases align to TRBD1. The CDR3 consists of 14 residues. J was trimmed by 2 bases and V by 2 bases; bases with no gene match: 1. Germline V CDR1 and CDR2: SGHTA, FQGNSA. The CDR3 region has the DNA TGTGCCAGCAGCTTACGGGACAGGAACTATGGCTACACCTTC. This encodes CASSLRDRNYGYTF.

The J gene is TRBJ2-2, the V gene TRBV7-2, with 7 nucleotides matching TRBD2. This CDR3 is built from 16 residues. V lost 0 bases and J lost 5; bases outside the gene matches: 6. CDR1 and CDR2 from the germline V gene are SGHTA and FQGNSA. The CDR3 sequence: CASSLAGGLVTGELFF. DNA for the CDR3: TGTGCCAGCAGCTTAGCGGGAGGACTAGTGACCGGGGAGCTGTTTTTT.

V and J are TRBV18 and TRBJ2-1, with a possible D match to TRBD2 (6 bases). The ends were cut back, 6 bases at V and 6 bases at J, with 21 bases in the middle. The length of the CDR3 is 16 residues. Germline CDR1 is KGHSH and CDR2 is LQKENI. CDR3 DNA sequence: TGTGCCAGCTCCCCGCGGGGAGCGGATCACTCCAATGAGCAGTTCTTC. It specifies CASSPRGADHSNEQFF.

The chain employs TRBV14 and TRBJ1-1; unclear D gene. This CDR3 contains 14 residues. Germline V CDR1 and CDR2: SGHDN, FVKESK. V was shortened by 5 bases and J by 1 base, with 11 bases between the two germline ends. This CDR3 is CASSGRRENTEAFF. The CDR3 bases are TGTGCCAGCAGCGGCAGGCGGGAGAACACTGAAGCTTTCTTT.

This sequence joins TRBV5-1 and TRBJ2-7; a possible D gene is TRBD1 (6 bases). This CDR3 contains 14 residues. Trimming cost V 0 bases and J 5 bases, with 12 bases left between them. The V gene's germline CDR1 is SGHRS and CDR2 YFSETQ. In DNA, the CDR3 is TGCGCCAGCAGCTTGGATGTCAGGGGAAACGAGCAGTACTTC. As protein: CASSLDVRGNEQYF.

The chain carries TRBV2 and TRBJ2-6, with 10 bases matching TRBD1. V was clipped by 5 bases and J by 4 bases; unmatched bases: 8. Germline loops: CDR1 SNHLY, CDR2 FYNNEI. The CDR3 consists of 17 residues. CDR3 region: CASSKTGGAWGANVLTF. As DNA, the CDR3 is TGTGCCAGCAGTAAGACAGGGGGCGCGTGGGGGGCCAACGTCCTGACTTTC.

This rearrangement joins TRBV30 to TRBJ1-6; D is perhaps TRBD1 (6 bases). The CDR3 consists of 18 residues. CDR1 is GTSNPN and CDR2 is SVGIG in the germline V gene (reference sequence). V dropped 6 bases and J dropped 7 bases, with 28 bases sitting between them. This CDR3 reads CACTHHSGQGLSNSPLHF. CDR3 DNA sequence: TGTGCCTGCACTCACCACTCCGGGCAGGGGTTATCGAATTCACCCCTCCACTTT.

CDR3 sequence reads: CASSQETGHSNQPQHF. In nucleotides, the CDR3 is TGCGCCAGCAGCCAGGAGACAGGGCATAGCAATCAGCCCCAGCATTTT. This chain links TRBV4-1 with TRBJ1-5; 7 positions agree with TRBD1. The CDR3 has 16 residues. CDR1 and CDR2 (germline): MGHRA, YSYEKL. The V gene end was trimmed by 3 bases and the J gene end by 0 bases; junction bases not matched to a gene: 5.

This chain links TRBV25-1 with TRBJ2-1, with 10 bases identical to TRBD1. Unmatched junction bases numbered 3, after V lost 7 bases and J lost 3 bases. Germline V gene sequence: CDR1 MGHDK, CDR2 SYGVNS. CDR3 length: 14 amino acids. CDR3 coding DNA: TGTGCCAGCACTAGGACAGGGGGCTACAATGAGCAGTTCTTC. Its translation: CASTRTGGYNEQFF.

The chain is built from TRBV7-8 and TRBJ1-5; no reliable D call. Trimming cost V 5 bases and J 0 bases, with 14 bases left between them. The CDR3 spans 16 residues. Germline CDR1 is SGHVS and CDR2 is FQNEAQ. CDR3 amino acids: CASSPHASYSNQPQHF. The CDR3 DNA reads as TGTGCCAGCAGCCCCCATGCCTCCTATAGCAATCAGCCCCAGCATTTT.

The V gene is TRBV11-2, the J gene TRBJ1-2; the match to TRBD1 covers 8 bases. J lost 3 bases, V lost 2 bases, and 5 bases had no gene match. The CDR3 has 15 residues. In germline, CDR1 is SGHAT, CDR2 FQNNGV. CDR3 sequence (DNA): TGTGCCAGCAGCTTACAGGGGGCATTAGACTATGGCTACACCTTC. This sequence encodes CASSLQGALDYGYTF.

This chain links TRBV18 with TRBJ1-4; no definite D call. The CDR3 has 13 amino acids. In germline, CDR1 is KGHSH, CDR2 LQKENI. V gave up 11 bases and J gave up 5 bases, with 15 bases separating them. CDR3 region: CAGAAGQNEKLFF. CDR3 sequence (DNA): TGTGCCGGTGCAGCTGGGCAGAATGAAAAACTGTTTTTT. The variable domain in full, completed from reference TRBV18 and TRBJ1-4, reads NAGVMQNPRHLVRRRGQEARLRCSPMKGHSHVYWYRQLPEEGLKFMVYLQKENIIDESGMPKERFSAEFPKEGPSILRIQQVVRGDSAAYFCAGAAGQNEKLFFGSGTQLSVL.

This chain joins TRBV2 and TRBJ2-3; 7 nucleotides line up with TRBD2. V lost 6 bases to trimming and J lost 0 bases; unmatched junction nucleotides: 15. Germline V CDR1 and CDR2: SNHLY, FYNNEI. The CDR3 runs to 18 residues. CDR3 region: CASSATPTSDLSTDTQYF. CDR3 nucleotides: TGTGCCAGCAGCGCGACTCCTACTAGCGATCTGAGCACAGATACGCAGTATTTT.

V is TRBV6-5 and J is TRBJ2-1; D is ambiguous. The CDR3 has 12 residues. The ends were cut back, 8 bases at V and 4 bases at J, with 9 bases in the middle. Per germline, CDR1 MNHEY and CDR2 SVGAGI. CDR3 amino acids: CASADFYNEQFF. For the CDR3, the DNA is TGTGCCAGCGCAGATTTTTACAATGAGCAGTTCTTC.

The chain has TRBV5-1 and TRBJ1-1; unclear D gene. This CDR3 comprises 17 residues. Trimming cost V 1 base and J 3 bases, with 19 bases left between them. Germline V gene lookup returns CDR1 SGHRS and CDR2 YFSETQ. The CDR3 region is CASSLSPSHDRDTEAFF. CDR3 sequence (DNA): TGCGCCAGCAGCTTGAGTCCAAGTCATGATCGGGACACTGAAGCTTTCTTT.

The chain is built from TRBV7-6 and TRBJ1-1; 7 bases are shared with TRBD1. From germline, CDR1 is SGHVS and CDR2 FNYEAQ. V lost 2 bases and J lost 6; bases outside the gene matches: 6. The CDR3 contains 14 residues. CDR3 in DNA: TGTGCCAGCAGCTTAAGACAGGGTATCCCTGAAGCTTTCTTT. This codes for CASSLRQGIPEAFF.

The rearrangement uses TRBV15 and TRBJ2-7, with 10 bases that match TRBD1. The CDR3 runs 16 residues. The ends lost 2 bases at V and 0 bases at J; junction bases unmatched: 4. Germline loops: CDR1 LNHNV, CDR2 YYDKDF (reference sequence). The CDR3 sequence is CATSRTGDRGSYEQYF. The CDR3 nucleotides are TGTGCCACCAGCAGAACGGGGGACAGGGGCTCCTACGAGCAGTACTTC.

The CDR3 protein is CASYRDTANEKLFF. In DNA form, the CDR3 reads TGTGCCAGCTATCGGGACACGGCTAATGAAAAACTGTTTTTT. The chain is built from TRBV2 and TRBJ1-4; D may be TRBD1 (6 bases). Trimming removed 8 bases from V and 3 bases from J, with 13 bases in between. The CDR3 is 14 residues long. Per the germline V gene, CDR1 is SNHLY and CDR2 is FYNNEI. Filled out from reference TRBV2 and TRBJ1-4, the complete variable domain reads EPEVTQTPSHQVTQMGQEVILRCVPISNHLYFYWYRQILGQKVEFLVSFYNNEISEKSEIFDDQFSVERPDGSNFTLKIRSTKLEDSAMYFCASYRDTANEKLFFGSGTQLSVL.

The chain carries TRBV6-5 and TRBJ2-1; TRBD1 agrees at 11 bases. Germline CDR1 MNHEY, CDR2 SVGAGI. J lost 6 bases, V lost 8 bases, and 3 bases had no gene match. The CDR3 runs to 13 residues. The CDR3 here is CASLGTGGNEQFF. The CDR3, as DNA: TGTGCCAGCCTGGGGACAGGGGGCAATGAGCAGTTCTTC.